A single T cell receptor beta chain is shown here with its context. Its antigen is unknown. This sample was taken from a study of cytomegalovirus exposure and HLA in healthy donors. The overall study: Earlier findings included roughly 100 million unique TCR beta sequences obtained from around 180 million T cells.

PCR involved 60 Vbeta and 13 Jbeta primers. Measured with immunoSEQ multiplex PCR; TCRdb has only the in-frame clones, and not every one. Among around 130,000 clones listed, around 70% were seen once. The germline V gene encodes CDR1 SGHDN and CDR2 FVKESK. The CDR3 loop spans 13 amino acids. V shed 4 bases and J 4 bases; nucleotides not matched to a gene: 1. Study-level findings and limits: Cytomegalovirus association was assigned to more than 150 TCR beta chains. Within an earlier analysis, most TCR beta V segments proved productive either about 90% or about 30% of the time. Roughly uniform sequencing depth across donors was assumed, possibly incorrectly.

The sequenced sample consisted of PBMCs. The TCR sequence derives from a woman aged 40-49 years in good health and CMV-seropositive. The V and J genes are TRBV14 and TRBJ1-1, with TRBD1 matching over 9 bases. The CDR3 nucleotides read TGTGCCAGCAGCCCGGACAGGGGCACTGAAGCTTTCTTT. Its translation: CASSPDRGTEAFF. Full variable domain (outside the CDR3, taken from reference TRBV14 and TRBJ1-1): EAGVTQFPSHSVIEKGQTVTLRCDPISGHDNLYWYRRVMGKEIKFLLHFVKESKQDESGMPNNRFLAERTGGTYSTLKVQPAELEDSGVYFCASSPDRGTEAFFGQGTRLTVV.